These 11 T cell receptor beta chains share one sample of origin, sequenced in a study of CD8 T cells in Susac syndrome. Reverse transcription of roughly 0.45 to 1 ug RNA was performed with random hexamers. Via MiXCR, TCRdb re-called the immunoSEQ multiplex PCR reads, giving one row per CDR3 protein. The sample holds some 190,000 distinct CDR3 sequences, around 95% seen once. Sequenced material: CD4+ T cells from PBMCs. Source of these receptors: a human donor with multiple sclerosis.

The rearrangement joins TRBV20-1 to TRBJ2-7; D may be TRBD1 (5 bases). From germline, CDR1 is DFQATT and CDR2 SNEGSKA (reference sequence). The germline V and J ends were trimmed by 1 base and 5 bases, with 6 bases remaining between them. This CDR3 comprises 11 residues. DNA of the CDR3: TGCAGTGCTAGAGCGGACAACGAGCAGTACTTC. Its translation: CSARADNEQYF.

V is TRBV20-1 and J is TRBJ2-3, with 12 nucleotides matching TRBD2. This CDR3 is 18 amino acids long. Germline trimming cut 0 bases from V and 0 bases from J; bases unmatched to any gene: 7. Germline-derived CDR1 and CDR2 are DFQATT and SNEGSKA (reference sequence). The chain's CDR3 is CSARDPQLAGGSTDTQYF. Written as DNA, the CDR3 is TGCAGTGCTAGAGATCCGCAACTAGCGGGGGGCAGCACAGATACGCAGTATTTT.

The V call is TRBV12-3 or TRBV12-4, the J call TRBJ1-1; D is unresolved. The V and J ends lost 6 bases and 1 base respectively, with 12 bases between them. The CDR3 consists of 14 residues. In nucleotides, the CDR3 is TGTGCCAGCAGCTTTGTTTGGAGGAACACTGAAGCTTTCTTT. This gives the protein CASSFVWRNTEAFF.

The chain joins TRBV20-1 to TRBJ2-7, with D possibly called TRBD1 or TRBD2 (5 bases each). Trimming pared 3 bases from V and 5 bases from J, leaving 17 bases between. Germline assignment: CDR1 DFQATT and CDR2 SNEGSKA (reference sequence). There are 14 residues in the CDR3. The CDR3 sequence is CSASGGARPDEQYF. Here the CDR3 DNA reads TGCAGTGCTAGTGGGGGAGCCAGACCTGACGAGCAGTACTTC.

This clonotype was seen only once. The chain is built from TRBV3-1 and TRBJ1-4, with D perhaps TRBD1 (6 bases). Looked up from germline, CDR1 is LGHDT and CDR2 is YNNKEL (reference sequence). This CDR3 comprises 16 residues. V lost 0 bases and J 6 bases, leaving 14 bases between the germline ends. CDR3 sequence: CASSQEHRDFDEKLFF. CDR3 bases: TGTGCCAGCAGCCAAGAACACAGGGACTTCGATGAAAAACTGTTTTTT.

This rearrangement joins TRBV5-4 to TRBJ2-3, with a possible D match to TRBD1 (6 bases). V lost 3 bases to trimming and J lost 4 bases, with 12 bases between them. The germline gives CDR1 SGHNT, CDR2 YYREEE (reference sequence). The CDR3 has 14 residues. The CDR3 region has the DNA TGTGCCAGCAGCTCGAAACAGGGTGCAGATACGCAGTATTTT. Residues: CASSSKQGADTQYF.

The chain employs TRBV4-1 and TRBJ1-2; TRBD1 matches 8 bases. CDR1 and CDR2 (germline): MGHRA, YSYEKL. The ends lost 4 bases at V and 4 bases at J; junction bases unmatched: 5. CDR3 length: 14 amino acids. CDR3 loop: CASSPSGQGYGYTF. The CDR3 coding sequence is TGCGCCAGCAGCCCCTCCGGACAGGGCTATGGCTACACCTTC.

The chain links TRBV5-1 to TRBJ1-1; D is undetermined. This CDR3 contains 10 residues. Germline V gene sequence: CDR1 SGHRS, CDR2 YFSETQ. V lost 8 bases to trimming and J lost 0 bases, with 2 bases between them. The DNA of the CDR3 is TGCGCCAGACTGAACACTGAAGCTTTCTTT. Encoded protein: CARLNTEAFF.

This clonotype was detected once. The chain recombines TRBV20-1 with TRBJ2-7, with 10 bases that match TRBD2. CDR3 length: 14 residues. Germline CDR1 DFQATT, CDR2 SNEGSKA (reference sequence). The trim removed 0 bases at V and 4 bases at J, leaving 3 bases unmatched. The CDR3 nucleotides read TGCAGTGCTAGAGATGGGACTAGCGTTTACGAGCAGTACTTC. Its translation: CSARDGTSVYEQYF.

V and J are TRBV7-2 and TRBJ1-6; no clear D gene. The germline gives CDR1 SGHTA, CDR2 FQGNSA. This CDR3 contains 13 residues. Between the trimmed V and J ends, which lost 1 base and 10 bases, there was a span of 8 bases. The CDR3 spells CASSLGVESPLHF. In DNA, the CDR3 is TGTGCCAGCAGCTTAGGCGTTGAGTCACCCCTCCACTTT.

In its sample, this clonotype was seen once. The CDR3: CASSRGTGQETQYF. The CDR3 DNA reads as TGTGCCAGCAGTCGAGGGACAGGGCAAGAGACCCAGTACTTC. The rearrangement uses TRBV6-5 and TRBJ2-5, with 9 positions matching TRBD1. Germline loops: CDR1 MNHEY, CDR2 SVGAGI. Trimming took 5 bases from V and 2 from J; bases not matched to a gene: 3. There are 14 residues in the CDR3.